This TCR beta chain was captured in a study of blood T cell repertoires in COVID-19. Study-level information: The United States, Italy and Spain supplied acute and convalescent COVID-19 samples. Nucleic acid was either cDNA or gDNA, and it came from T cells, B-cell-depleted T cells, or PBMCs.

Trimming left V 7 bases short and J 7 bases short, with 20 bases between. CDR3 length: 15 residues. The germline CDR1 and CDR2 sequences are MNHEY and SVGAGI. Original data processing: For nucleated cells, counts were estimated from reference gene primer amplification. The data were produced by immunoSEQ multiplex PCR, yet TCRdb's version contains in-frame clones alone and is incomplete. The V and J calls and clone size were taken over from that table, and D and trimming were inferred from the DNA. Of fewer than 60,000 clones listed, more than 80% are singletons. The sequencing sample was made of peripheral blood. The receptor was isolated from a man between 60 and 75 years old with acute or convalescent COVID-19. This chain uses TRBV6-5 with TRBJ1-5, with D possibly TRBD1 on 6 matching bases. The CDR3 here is CASTSLPHQGQPQHF. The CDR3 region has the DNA TGTGCCAGCACCTCTTTGCCTCATCAGGGGCAGCCCCAGCATTTT.